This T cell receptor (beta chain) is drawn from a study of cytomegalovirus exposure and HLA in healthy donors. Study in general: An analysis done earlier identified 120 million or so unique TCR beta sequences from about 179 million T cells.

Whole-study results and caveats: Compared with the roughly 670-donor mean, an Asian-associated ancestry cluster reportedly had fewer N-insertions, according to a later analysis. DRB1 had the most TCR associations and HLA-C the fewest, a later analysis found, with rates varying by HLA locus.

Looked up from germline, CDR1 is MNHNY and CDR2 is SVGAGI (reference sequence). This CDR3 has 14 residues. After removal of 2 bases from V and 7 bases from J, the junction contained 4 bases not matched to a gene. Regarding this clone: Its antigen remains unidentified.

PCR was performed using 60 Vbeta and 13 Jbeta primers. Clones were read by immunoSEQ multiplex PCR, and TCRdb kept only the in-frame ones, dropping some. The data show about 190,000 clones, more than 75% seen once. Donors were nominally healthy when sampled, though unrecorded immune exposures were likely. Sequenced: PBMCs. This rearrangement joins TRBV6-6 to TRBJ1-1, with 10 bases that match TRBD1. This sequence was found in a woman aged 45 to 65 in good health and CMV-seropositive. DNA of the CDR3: TGTGCCAGCAGTTACGGGGACAGGGGAGGTGAAGCTTTCTTT. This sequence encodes CASSYGDRGGEAFF.